A single sample is the source of the 32 T cell receptor beta chains below, sequenced in a study of T cell repertoires in cytomegalovirus infection (dated by TCRdb to about 2019). The antigens of these receptors remain unknown. Read against the paper, the sample's treatment or condition label means: in vitro stimulation with specific CMV peptide epitopes to enrich CMV-specific T cells. The instrument given in TCRdb is Illumina HiSeq 1500. TCRdb reworked the public reads: Q25 trimming with fastp, MiXCR clone assembly, productive beta chains retained. Merged by CDR3 protein, the rows form single entries marked with the most common genes and DNA. For this sample the table gives 200,000 or so distinct CDR3 sequences, of which approximately 38% were detected only once. Approximately 59% of the sample belongs to the ten largest clones. Sequencing was performed on CD8+ T cells from cultured PBMCs, taken from culture after CMV antigen stimulation. These receptors were taken from a human donor in good health (CMV status not recorded). Some clones in this sample may be carry-over from other donors' samples.

The chain joins TRBV25-1 to TRBJ1-2; tentative D call: TRBD1 (6 bases). This CDR3 contains 15 residues. Trimming removed 2 bases at V and 5 bases at J, with 15 bases between. Germline CDR1 reads MGHDK; CDR2 reads SYGVNS. CDR3 bases: TGTGCCAGCAGTGAAACCCCCGACAGGCAGTATGGCTACACCTTC. Translation gives CASSETPDRQYGYTF.

This clonotype was observed many times. The chain has TRBV7-8 and TRBJ1-6; 11 nucleotides align to TRBD1. In germline, CDR1 is SGHVS, CDR2 FQNEAQ. The V gene end was trimmed by 5 bases and the J gene end by 9 bases; junction bases not matched to a gene: 6. The CDR3 is made up of 15 amino acids. The CDR3 protein is CASSLRDRGGSPLHF. Here the CDR3 DNA reads TGTGCCAGCAGCCTCCGGGACAGGGGGGGTTCACCCCTCCACTTT.

This clonotype was seen repeatedly, ten times or more. The gene calls are TRBV11-2 and TRBJ2-6; 7 nucleotides agree with TRBD2. This CDR3 spans 16 amino acids. Trimming took 6 bases from V and 1 from J; bases not matched to a gene: 6. The germline V gene has CDR1 SGHAT and CDR2 FQNNGV. CDR3 residues: CASRLWRGSGANVLTF. The DNA for the CDR3 is TGTGCCAGCAGACTTTGGCGGGGGTCTGGGGCCAACGTCCTGACTTTC.

The rearrangement links TRBV2 to TRBJ1-2, with a possible D match to TRBD1 (6 bases). The CDR3 has 14 amino acids. CDR1 SNHLY and CDR2 FYNNEI come from the germline V gene. The V gene lost 7 bases and the J gene lost 8 bases, with 20 bases spanning the gap. The CDR3 DNA is TGTGCCAGCAAGGACAGCCTCCCCTGGGGAGGCTACACCTTC. Encoded protein: CASKDSLPWGGYTF.

This clonotype was picked up one time. V gene TRBV20-1 combines with J gene TRBJ1-2, with no clear D. CDR1 is DFQATT and CDR2 is SNEGSKA in the germline V gene (reference sequence). V lost 6 bases and J 9 bases, leaving 14 bases between the germline ends. The CDR3 length is 11 residues. CDR3 amino acids: CSAKGNTRYTF. The CDR3 DNA reads TGCAGTGCCAAAGGGAACACACGCTACACCTTC.

This clonotype was seen once. This chain connects TRBV27 to TRBJ2-2; no clear D. V was cut by 6 bases and J by 5 bases, with 7 bases left in between. Germline values: CDR1 MNHEY, CDR2 SMNVEV (reference sequence). This CDR3 is 12 amino acids long. The CDR3 nucleotides read TGTGCCAGCAGAATGGAAACCGGGGAGCTGTTTTTT. This sequence encodes CASRMETGELFF.

This chain links TRBV12-5 with TRBJ2-1, with 9 nucleotides matching TRBD1. This CDR3 has 16 amino acids. The germline V gene encodes CDR1 LGHNT and CDR2 FRNRAP. With 1 base clipped from V and 0 bases from J, the junction kept 1 base outside the gene matches. This CDR3 reads CASGLGTGASYNEQFF. In DNA form, the CDR3 reads TGTGCTAGTGGTTTGGGGACAGGGGCCTCCTACAATGAGCAGTTCTTC.

V and J are TRBV9 and TRBJ2-2; 11 positions match TRBD2. Looked up from germline, CDR1 is SGDLS and CDR2 is YYNGEE. The CDR3 length is 16 residues. V shed 3 bases, J shed 3 bases, and the junction held 4 bases outside the gene matches. Written as DNA, the CDR3 is TGTGCCAGCAGCGCCCCACTAGCGGGGGACACCGGGGAGCTGTTTTTT. Translation: CASSAPLAGDTGELFF. The whole variable domain, filled in from reference TRBV9 and TRBJ2-2, reads DSGVTQTPKHLITATGQRVTLRCSPRSGDLSVYWYQQSLDQGLQFLIQYYNGEERAKGNILERFSAQQFPDLHSELNLSSLELGDSALYFCASSAPLAGDTGELFFGEGSRLTVL.

V is TRBV7-9 and J is TRBJ2-7; 10 bases fit TRBD1. Per the germline V gene, CDR1 is SEHNR and CDR2 is FQNEAQ (reference sequence). V shed 8 bases and J 5 bases; nucleotides not matched to a gene: 3. This CDR3 contains 12 residues. The CDR3 nucleotides are TGTGCCAGCGGGACAGGGGCCAACGAGCAGTACTTC. Amino acids: CASGTGANEQYF.

The chain links TRBV7-9 to TRBJ1-1, with D tentatively TRBD1 (5 bases). Germline loops: CDR1 SEHNR, CDR2 FQNEAQ (reference sequence). V was cut by 6 bases and J by 2 bases, with 16 bases left in between. The CDR3 totals 15 residues. CDR3 DNA sequence: TGTGCCAGCAGATCCCTGAGGAGGGGCAACACTGAAGCTTTCTTT. This sequence encodes CASRSLRRGNTEAFF.

This clonotype was seen many times. The chain uses TRBV7-2 and TRBJ2-7; D not resolved. Trimming left V 1 base short and J 0 bases short, with 7 bases between. The germline V gene encodes CDR1 SGHTA and CDR2 FQGNSA. This CDR3 is built from 14 residues. The CDR3 nucleotides read TGTGCCAGCAGCTTAGTGGATTCCTCCTACGAGCAGTACTTC. It codes for CASSLVDSSYEQYF.

In its sample, this clonotype was seen a few times. The rearrangement uses TRBV5-1 and TRBJ1-2, with a weak D call TRBD1 (6 bases). Germline loops: CDR1 SGHRS, CDR2 YFSETQ. The V and J ends lost 4 bases and 0 bases respectively, with 16 bases between them. This CDR3 comprises 16 residues. CDR3 sequence reads: CASSPLQGGANYGYTF. The CDR3, as DNA: TGCGCCAGCAGCCCTTTACAGGGAGGCGCTAACTATGGCTACACCTTC.

J is TRBJ2-7 and V is TRBV5-4; 9 bases align to TRBD2. Germline loops: CDR1 SGHNT, CDR2 YYREEE (reference sequence). The V segment lost 4 bases and the J segment 6 bases; nucleotides outside the gene matches: 8. CDR3 length: 14 residues. CDR3 sequence (DNA): TGTGCCAGCAGCACTGGACTAGCGCAACTCGAGCAGTACTTC. It translates to CASSTGLAQLEQYF.

This chain joins TRBV6-1 and TRBJ1-5; no firm D call. This CDR3 has 12 amino acids. Trimming stripped 4 bases from V and 1 base from J, with 2 bases between. The germline V gene has CDR1 MNHNS and CDR2 SASEGT. The DNA of the CDR3 is TGTGCCAGCAGTGTCAGCAATCAGCCCCAGCATTTT. Amino acid sequence: CASSVSNQPQHF.

This clonotype was detected only a few times. CDR3 DNA: TGTGCCAGCAGATATCTGCGAGATACGCAGTATTTT. It yields the protein CASRYLRDTQYF. The chain recombines TRBV2 with TRBJ2-3, with D hard to call. V was cut by 6 bases and J by 5 bases, with 9 bases left in between. Germline V lookup: CDR1 SNHLY, CDR2 FYNNEI. CDR3 length: 12 amino acids.

The J gene is TRBJ1-2, the V gene TRBV7-3; the D is unclear. CDR3 length equals 11 residues. The ends were cut back, 6 bases at V and 2 bases at J, with 4 bases in the middle. Germline assignment: CDR1 SGHTA and CDR2 FQGTGA. The CDR3 DNA reads TGTGCCAGCAGGGTCAACTATGGCTACACCTTC. Encoded protein: CASRVNYGYTF.

The V and J genes are TRBV19 and TRBJ2-1, with 9 bases lining up with TRBD1. CDR1 and CDR2 from the germline V gene are LNHDA and SQIVND (reference sequence). The CDR3 length is 17 residues. The ends lost 4 bases at V and 9 bases at J; junction bases unmatched: 16. The CDR3 loop reads CASSSSTGGQGGSEQFF. The CDR3 coding sequence is TGTGCCAGTAGTAGCTCAACCGGGGGACAGGGTGGAAGTGAGCAGTTCTTC.

The chain links TRBV12-3 or TRBV12-4 to TRBJ2-1, with a possible D match to TRBD1 (6 bases). The CDR3 sequence is 14 residues long. Trimming cost V 3 bases and J 6 bases, with 12 bases left between them. The CDR3 reads CASSFIVRGNEQFF. The CDR3, as DNA: TGTGCCAGCAGTTTCATTGTCAGGGGCAATGAGCAGTTCTTC.

This clonotype occurred many times. The chain has TRBV7-9 and TRBJ1-1; D remains ambiguous. The V gene lost 2 bases and the J gene lost 0 bases, with 19 bases spanning the gap. The CDR3 has 18 amino acids. CDR1 SEHNR and CDR2 FQNEAQ come from the germline V gene (reference sequence). This CDR3 reads CASSLSAGTSFMNTEAFF. The CDR3 coding sequence is TGTGCCAGCAGCTTATCTGCGGGAACCTCCTTCATGAACACTGAAGCTTTCTTT.

This clonotype was seen only once. The V call is TRBV4-2, the J call TRBJ2-1; 9 bases are a match to TRBD2. This CDR3 region has 17 residues. Germline V gives CDR1 LGHNA, CDR2 YNFKEQ. The trim removed 0 bases at V and 0 bases at J, leaving 3 bases unmatched. CDR3 DNA: TGTGCCAGCAGCCAAGACATGACTAGCGGCTCCTACAATGAGCAGTTCTTC. Its protein product is CASSQDMTSGSYNEQFF.

This clonotype was counted a few times. The chain combines TRBV28 with TRBJ2-7; 8 bases fit TRBD1. The CDR3 runs to 16 residues. Losses at the gene ends were 4 bases for V and 3 bases for J; bases not matched to a gene: 11. Germline V gene data show CDR1 as MDHEN and CDR2 as SYDVKM. The DNA of the CDR3 is TGTGCCAGCAGTTCTATGAGGACAGGGAACTACTACGAGCAGTACTTC. This codes for CASSSMRTGNYYEQYF.

There are a few counts of this clonotype. V and J are TRBV20-1 and TRBJ2-5, with D tentatively TRBD2 (6 bases). The CDR3 has 14 amino acids. CDR1 and CDR2 from the germline V gene are DFQATT and SNEGSKA (reference sequence). Trimming removed 6 bases at V and 0 bases at J, with 14 bases between. This CDR3 is CSAQGRGYQETQYF. CDR3 DNA sequence: TGCAGTGCCCAGGGACGGGGGTACCAAGAGACCCAGTACTTC.

The chain uses TRBV6-2 or TRBV6-3 and TRBJ1-2; perhaps TRBD1 as D (5 bases). CDR1 is MNHEY and CDR2 is SVGEGT in the germline V gene. The CDR3 extends over 16 amino acids. The V end was cut by 2 bases, the J end by 3 bases, with 16 bases between. The CDR3 DNA reads as TGTGCCAGCAGTTACATCGGGGCGGCGGGTGACTATGGCTACACCTTC. Protein: CASSYIGAAGDYGYTF.

J is TRBJ2-5 and V is TRBV7-6, with TRBD1 matching 12 bases. The germline V gene encodes CDR1 SGHVS and CDR2 FNYEAQ. The V and J ends lost 5 bases and 4 bases, in that order; junction bases with no gene match: 5. CDR3 size: 15 residues. The CDR3 here is CASSPGTGGGETQYF. As DNA, the CDR3 is TGTGCCAGCAGCCCCGGGACAGGGGGCGGAGAGACCCAGTACTTC.

V usage is TRBV19 and J usage is TRBJ2-7; 8 bases agree with TRBD1. The V and J ends lost 5 bases and 5 bases, in that order; junction bases with no gene match: 8. Germline V lookup: CDR1 LNHDA, CDR2 SQIVND (reference sequence). CDR3 length: 14 amino acids. In nucleotides, the CDR3 is TGTGCCAGTAGTTTTACAGGGGGATTCAACGAGCAGTACTTC. Protein sequence: CASSFTGGFNEQYF.

This sequence joins TRBV12-3 or TRBV12-4 and TRBJ2-2; 7 positions agree with TRBD2. The CDR3 totals 15 residues. J was trimmed by 2 bases and V by 3 bases; bases with no gene match: 3. In nucleotides, the CDR3 is TGTGCCAGCAGTTTCCCTAGCGGAAACACCGGGGAGCTGTTTTTT. Translation: CASSFPSGNTGELFF.

As concerns this clonotype: Germline and junction disagree at one end, which may indicate a read error. The CDR3 DNA reads as TGTGCCAGCAGAATTGAGGGGGGGACTAGCCTCTACGATGAGCAGTTCTTC. This encodes CASRIEGGTSLYDEQFF. The chain links TRBV5-4 to TRBJ2-1, with 9 bases matching TRBD2. The CDR3 spans 17 residues. CDR1 is SGHNT and CDR2 is YYREEE in the germline V gene (reference sequence).

The chain couples TRBV20-1 to TRBJ2-5, with D perhaps TRBD1 or TRBD2 (6 bases each). Germline CDR1 reads DFQATT; CDR2 reads SNEGSKA (reference sequence). This CDR3 region has 11 residues. V gave up 7 bases and J gave up 5 bases, with 11 bases separating them. CDR3 in amino acids: CSGGRDETQYF. CDR3 in DNA: TGCAGTGGGGGGCGGGATGAGACCCAGTACTTC.

This rearrangement joins TRBV27 to TRBJ2-7; 9 nucleotides match TRBD2. The CDR3 runs to 15 residues. With 0 bases clipped from V and 7 bases from J, the junction kept 7 bases outside the gene matches. The germline V gene encodes CDR1 MNHEY and CDR2 SMNVEV (reference sequence). CDR3 coding DNA: TGTGCCAGCAGTTTATCGCTAGCGGGGTCTTGGGAGCAGTACTTC. Its protein is CASSLSLAGSWEQYF.

Here the CDR3 DNA reads TGTGCCAGCAACCACGGAAGGGGACTAGCGGGAGTCCACGGGGAGCTGTTTTTT. Translation gives CASNHGRGLAGVHGELFF. This chain uses TRBV6-5 with TRBJ2-2; TRBD2 aligns across 14 bases. CDR1 and CDR2 (germline): MNHEY, SVGAGI. J lost 7 bases, V lost 7 bases, and 14 bases had no gene match. This CDR3 has 18 amino acids.

This clonotype was observed a handful of times. The chain is built from TRBV7-9 and TRBJ1-1, with D tentatively TRBD1 (5 bases). The V gene lost 1 base and the J gene lost 0 bases, with 12 bases spanning the gap. The CDR3 is made up of 16 amino acids. Germline V CDR1 and CDR2: SEHNR, FQNEAQ (reference sequence). CDR3: CASSLGGTFMNTEAFF. The CDR3 nucleotides read TGTGCCAGCAGCTTAGGAGGGACCTTTATGAACACTGAAGCTTTCTTT. Filled out from reference TRBV7-9 and TRBJ1-1, the complete variable domain reads DTGVSQNPRHKITKRGQNVTFRCDPISEHNRLYWYRQTLGQGPEFLTYFQNEAQLEKSRLLSDRFSAERPKGSFSTLEIQRTEQGDSAMYLCASSLGGTFMNTEAFFGQGTRLTVV.

The chain recombines TRBV10-3 with TRBJ2-7, with D unclear. Germline-derived CDR1 and CDR2 are ENHRY and SYGVKD. This CDR3 region has 15 residues. Trimming removed 5 bases at V and 2 bases at J, with 16 bases between. CDR3: CAISFSTDDTYEQYF. The CDR3 region has the DNA TGTGCCATCAGTTTCTCCACGGACGATACCTACGAGCAGTACTTC.